This passage covers 9 T cell receptor beta chains from one sample sequenced in a study of shared T cell receptors in the human thymus. This table comes from immunoSEQ multiplex PCR, and its TCRdb copy is limited to in-frame clones, with some not included. The data show about 400,000 clones, 95% seen once. Material: thymocytes. The receptors come from a human donor.

This sequence joins TRBV6-1 and TRBJ1-2, with TRBD1 as a possible D gene (5 bases). Germline CDR1 and CDR2: MNHNS and SASEGT. Trimming removed 3 bases at V and 4 bases at J, with 12 bases between. The CDR3 runs to 14 residues. DNA of the CDR3: TGTGCCAGCAGTGACGGGCGACAGCCCTATGGCTACACCTTC. Its translation is CASSDGRQPYGYTF.

This clone appeared once. This rearrangement joins TRBV28 to TRBJ2-2; D gene uncertain. V lost 2 bases to trimming and J lost 3 bases, with 7 bases between them. Looked up from germline, CDR1 is MDHEN and CDR2 is SYDVKM. The CDR3 is made up of 14 amino acids. CDR3: CASSLGRDTGELFF. The CDR3 DNA follows: TGTGCCAGCAGTTTAGGCCGTGACACCGGGGAGCTGTTTTTT.

The chain recombines TRBV7-6 with TRBJ2-1; 7 bases match TRBD2. The CDR3 extends over 17 amino acids. V shed 5 bases, J shed 5 bases, and the junction held 15 bases outside the gene matches. CDR1 and CDR2 from the germline V gene are SGHVS and FNYEAQ. The CDR3 loop reads CASSAAVMGEGHNEQFF. For the CDR3, the DNA is TGTGCCAGCAGCGCGGCTGTTATGGGGGAGGGACACAATGAGCAGTTCTTC.

J is TRBJ2-1 and V is TRBV28; D may be TRBD1 or TRBD2 (6 bases each). CDR1 and CDR2 (germline): MDHEN, SYDVKM. This CDR3 spans 17 amino acids. The V end was cut by 3 bases, the J end by 7 bases, with 22 bases between. CDR3 protein: CASSFGGHSGVLNEQFF. CDR3 DNA: TGTGCCAGCAGTTTTGGGGGGCATAGCGGAGTATTAAATGAGCAGTTCTTC.

This sequence joins TRBV7-3 and TRBJ2-1; 8 bases map to TRBD2. Unmatched junction bases numbered 3, after V lost 5 bases and J lost 0 bases. The CDR3 is 15 amino acids. CDR1 is SGHTA and CDR2 is FQGTGA in the germline V gene. The CDR3 DNA sequence: TGTGCCAGCAGCCAAAGCGGGAGCTCCTACAATGAGCAGTTCTTC. The encoded protein is CASSQSGSSYNEQFF.

This sequence joins TRBV5-6 and TRBJ1-4; 12 bases align to TRBD1. The length of the CDR3 is 15 residues. With V trimmed by 0 bases and J by 8 bases, 2 bases remained unmatched. Germline CDR1 and CDR2: SGHDT and YYEEEE. The CDR3 DNA sequence: TGTGCCAGCAGCTTGGCCGGGACAGGGGGCGAAAAACTGTTTTTT. Translating gives CASSLAGTGGEKLFF. The full variable domain, completed using reference TRBV5-6 and TRBJ1-4, is DAGVTQSPTHLIKTRGQQVTLRCSPKSGHDTVSWYQQALGQGPQFIFQYYEEEERQRGNFPDRFSGHQFPNYSSELNVNALLLGDSALYLCASSLAGTGGEKLFFGSGTQLSVL.

The genes are TRBV28 and TRBJ2-1; 11 nucleotides align to TRBD2. The length of the CDR3 is 17 residues. The germline V gene encodes CDR1 MDHEN and CDR2 SYDVKM. The V segment lost 7 bases and the J segment 3 bases; nucleotides outside the gene matches: 11. The chain's CDR3 is CASTDYTSGGLYNEQFF. The CDR3 nucleotides read TGTGCCAGCACCGATTATACTAGCGGGGGACTCTACAATGAGCAGTTCTTC.

This sequence joins TRBV10-3 and TRBJ2-5; D gene uncertain. CDR1 is ENHRY and CDR2 is SYGVKD in the germline V gene. The CDR3 runs 11 residues. The ends were cut back, 3 bases at V and 2 bases at J, with 1 base in the middle. CDR3 sequence reads: CAISEQETQYF. CDR3 nucleotides: TGTGCCATCAGTGAACAAGAGACCCAGTACTTC.

The V and J genes are TRBV10-3 and TRBJ2-7; 7 bases agree with TRBD2. V shed 0 bases, J shed 0 bases, and the junction held 20 bases outside the gene matches. CDR3 size: 21 residues. Germline CDR1 is ENHRY and CDR2 is SYGVKD. As DNA, the CDR3 is TGTGCCATCAGTGAGTCGAGGTCTACTTCGCTAGCGGATTCAAGCTCCTACGAGCAGTACTTC. Amino acid sequence: CAISESRSTSLADSSSYEQYF.